The next 7 T cell receptor beta chains were all read from a single sample in a study of CD8 T cells in ankylosing spondylitis. Overall study results and limits: A motif in TCR beta, a set of about 8 highly homologous variants, appeared characteristic of ankylosing spondylitis blood.

No antigen is known for these receptors. TCRdb itself ran the 5' RACE reads through MiXCR, one entry per CDR3 protein. The data show hundreds of thousands of distinct CDR3 sequences, 20% to 30% seen once. Sequencing was carried out using blood, either unsorted or a sorted T cell fraction (not recorded which). These receptors originate from a male donor with ankylosing spondylitis.

The V and J genes are TRBV20-1 and TRBJ2-1, with TRBD1 matching 7 bases. CDR3 size: 14 residues. The trim removed 6 bases at V and 4 bases at J, leaving 9 bases unmatched. Germline V gene sequence: CDR1 DFQATT, CDR2 SNEGSKA (reference sequence). CDR3: CSAEPSGQYNEQFF. The CDR3 nucleotides read TGCAGTGCGGAACCCTCGGGACAGTACAATGAGCAGTTCTTC.

The chain carries TRBV12-3 or TRBV12-4 and TRBJ2-1, with D perhaps being TRBD1 or TRBD2 (5 bases each). The CDR3 length is 14 residues. Trimming removed 3 bases from V and 9 bases from J, with 15 bases in between. The CDR3 loop is CASSFVRARGEQFF. The CDR3 coding sequence is TGTGCCAGCAGTTTTGTCCGAGCGAGGGGTGAGCAGTTCTTC.

The rearrangement joins TRBV5-1 to TRBJ2-2; the D is unclear. CDR1 and CDR2 from the germline V gene are SGHRS and YFSETQ. V was shortened by 0 bases and J by 1 base, with 10 bases between the two germline ends. The CDR3 contains 16 residues. The CDR3 DNA reads TGCGCCAGCAGCTTGGCCGTAGGACGGAACACCGGGGAGCTGTTTTTT. It specifies CASSLAVGRNTGELFF.

The V and J genes are TRBV2 and TRBJ2-5; 7 positions agree with TRBD1. Germline V gives CDR1 SNHLY, CDR2 FYNNEI. The CDR3 length is 18 residues. The V and J ends lost 7 bases and 1 base, in that order; junction bases with no gene match: 18. The CDR3 here is CASTVDVGGAVIQETQYF. The CDR3 coding sequence is TGTGCCAGCACCGTCGATGTAGGGGGCGCGGTGATCCAAGAGACCCAGTACTTC.

Regarding this clonotype: This likely comes from a read error, as the CDR3 has no conserved phenylalanine or tryptophan at its end. The chain is built from TRBV7-8 and TRBJ2-1; 8 positions agree with TRBD2. Germline trimming cut 3 bases from V and 5 bases from J; bases unmatched to any gene: 6. Germline CDR1 SGHVS, CDR2 FQNEAQ. This CDR3 spans 15 amino acids. CDR3 DNA sequence: TGTGCCAGCAGCTTTGCGGGAGGACGAGACAATGAGCAGTTCCTC. It encodes CASSFAGGRDNEQFL.

V is TRBV5-1 and J is TRBJ2-5; D call uncertain. The ends were cut back, 4 bases at V and 1 base at J, with 8 bases in the middle. The CDR3 contains 13 residues. The germline CDR1 and CDR2 sequences are SGHRS and YFSETQ. The CDR3 region has the DNA TGCGCCAGCAGCCCCGAGATCCAAGAGACCCAGTACTTC. Protein product: CASSPEIQETQYF.

The CDR3 nucleotides read TGCAGTGCTAGCCAGGGTAGCTATTCTGGCTACACCTTC. This encodes CSASQGSYSGYTF. The V and J genes are TRBV20-1 and TRBJ1-2, with a tentative D call TRBD1 (5 bases). The CDR3 runs to 13 residues. Germline-derived CDR1 and CDR2 are DFQATT and SNEGSKA (reference sequence). V was cut by 3 bases and J by 7 bases, with 15 bases left in between.